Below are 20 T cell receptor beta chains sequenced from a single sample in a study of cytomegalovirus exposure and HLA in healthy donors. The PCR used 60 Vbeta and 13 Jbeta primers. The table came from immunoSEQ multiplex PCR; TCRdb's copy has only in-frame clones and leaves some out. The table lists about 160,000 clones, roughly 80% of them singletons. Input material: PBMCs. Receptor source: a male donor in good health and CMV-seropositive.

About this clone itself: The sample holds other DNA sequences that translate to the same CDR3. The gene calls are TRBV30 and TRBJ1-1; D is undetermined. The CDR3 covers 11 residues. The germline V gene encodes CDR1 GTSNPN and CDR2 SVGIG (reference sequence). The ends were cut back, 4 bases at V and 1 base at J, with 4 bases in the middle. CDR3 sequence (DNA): TGTGCCTGGAACAGGAACACTGAAGCTTTCTTT. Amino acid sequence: CAWNRNTEAFF.

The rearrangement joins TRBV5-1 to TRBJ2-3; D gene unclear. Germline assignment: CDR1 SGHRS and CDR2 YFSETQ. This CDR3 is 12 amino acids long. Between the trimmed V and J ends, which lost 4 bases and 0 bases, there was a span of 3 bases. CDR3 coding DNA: TGCGCCAGCAGCCAAAGCACAGATACGCAGTATTTT. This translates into CASSQSTDTQYF.

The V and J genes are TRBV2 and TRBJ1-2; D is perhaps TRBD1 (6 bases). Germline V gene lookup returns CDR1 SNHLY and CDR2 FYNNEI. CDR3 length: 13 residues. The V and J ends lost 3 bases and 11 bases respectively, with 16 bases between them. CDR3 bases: TGTGCCAGCAGTGACCAGGGACATAGTTTTTACACCTTC. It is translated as CASSDQGHSFYTF.

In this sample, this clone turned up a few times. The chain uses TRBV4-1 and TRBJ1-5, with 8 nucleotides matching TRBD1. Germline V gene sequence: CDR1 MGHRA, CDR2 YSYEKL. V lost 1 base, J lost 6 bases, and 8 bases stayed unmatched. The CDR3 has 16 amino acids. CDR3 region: CASSQGFSRGPQPQHF. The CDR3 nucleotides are TGCGCCAGCAGCCAAGGCTTCTCCAGGGGGCCTCAGCCCCAGCATTTT.

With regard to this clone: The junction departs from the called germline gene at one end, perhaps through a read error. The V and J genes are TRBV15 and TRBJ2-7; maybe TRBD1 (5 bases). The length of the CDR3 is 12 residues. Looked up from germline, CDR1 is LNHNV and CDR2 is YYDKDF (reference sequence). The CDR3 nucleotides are TGTGCCACTAGAGACAGCTCCTACAAGCAGTACTTC. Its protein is CATRDSSYKQYF.

The CDR3 protein is CASSVAWEKDTEAFF. The CDR3 nucleotides read TGTGCCAGCAGCGTAGCGTGGGAGAAGGACACTGAAGCTTTCTTT. The genes are TRBV9 and TRBJ1-1; D uncertain. Deletions cut 0 bases from V and 3 bases from J, with 12 bases between. The CDR3 spans 15 residues. Germline CDR1 is SGDLS and CDR2 is YYNGEE.

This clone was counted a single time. The CDR3 DNA is TGTGCCAGCAGCTCCACCGTAGTGGGGGCAGGAAGGCAGCCCCAGCATTTT. Protein sequence: CASSSTVVGAGRQPQHF. The chain combines TRBV7-8 with TRBJ1-5, with a possible D match to TRBD1 (6 bases). This CDR3 comprises 17 residues. In germline, CDR1 is SGHVS, CDR2 FQNEAQ. Between the trimmed V and J ends, which lost 4 bases and 7 bases, there was a span of 23 bases.

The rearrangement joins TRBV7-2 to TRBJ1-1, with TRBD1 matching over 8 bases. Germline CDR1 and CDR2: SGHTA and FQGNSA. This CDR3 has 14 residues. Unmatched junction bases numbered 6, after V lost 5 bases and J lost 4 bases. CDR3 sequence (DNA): TGTGCCAGCAGCGAGGGACAGGTGGGCACTGAAGCTTTCTTT. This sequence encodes CASSEGQVGTEAFF.

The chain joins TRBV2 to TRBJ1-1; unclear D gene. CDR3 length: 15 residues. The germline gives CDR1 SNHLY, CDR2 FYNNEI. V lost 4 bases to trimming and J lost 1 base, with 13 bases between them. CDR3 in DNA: TGTGCCAGCAGTGTGAAGAGAGGATCGAACACTGAAGCTTTCTTT. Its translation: CASSVKRGSNTEAFF. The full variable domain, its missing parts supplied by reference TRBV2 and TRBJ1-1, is EPEVTQTPSHQVTQMGQEVILRCVPISNHLYFYWYRQILGQKVEFLVSFYNNEISEKSEIFDDQFSVERPDGSNFTLKIRSTKLEDSAMYFCASSVKRGSNTEAFFGQGTRLTVV.

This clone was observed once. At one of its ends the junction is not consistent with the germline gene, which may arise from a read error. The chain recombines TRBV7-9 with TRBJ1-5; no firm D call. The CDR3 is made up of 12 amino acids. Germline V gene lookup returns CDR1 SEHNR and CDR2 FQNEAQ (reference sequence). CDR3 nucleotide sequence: TGTTCCAGCAGCCCAAGCAATCAGCCCCAGCATTTT. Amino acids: CSSSPSNQPQHF.

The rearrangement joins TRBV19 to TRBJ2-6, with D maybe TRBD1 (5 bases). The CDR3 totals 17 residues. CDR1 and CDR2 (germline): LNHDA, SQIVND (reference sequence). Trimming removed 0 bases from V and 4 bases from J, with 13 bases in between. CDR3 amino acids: CASSIDLFRVGANVLTF. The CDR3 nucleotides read TGTGCCAGTAGTATAGATCTATTCAGGGTCGGGGCCAACGTCCTGACTTTC.

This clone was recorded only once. CDR3 in DNA: TGTGCCAGCAGCACAAACAGGGCCTATGGCTACACCTTC. It codes for CASSTNRAYGYTF. The chain joins TRBV11-2 to TRBJ1-2; D is possibly TRBD1 (6 bases). The germline gives CDR1 SGHAT, CDR2 FQNNGV. There are 13 residues in the CDR3. Trimming removed 5 bases from V and 4 bases from J, with 11 bases in between.

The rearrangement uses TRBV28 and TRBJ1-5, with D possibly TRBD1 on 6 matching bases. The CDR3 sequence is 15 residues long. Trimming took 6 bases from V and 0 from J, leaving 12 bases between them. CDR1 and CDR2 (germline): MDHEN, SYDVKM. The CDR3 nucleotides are TGTGCCAGCAGCCGGACAGCCTATAGCAATCAGCCCCAGCATTTT. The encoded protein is CASSRTAYSNQPQHF.

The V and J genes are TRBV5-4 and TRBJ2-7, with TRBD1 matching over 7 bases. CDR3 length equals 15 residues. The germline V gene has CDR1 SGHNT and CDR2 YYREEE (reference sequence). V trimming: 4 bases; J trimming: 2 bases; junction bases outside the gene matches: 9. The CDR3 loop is CASSRTGVLAYEQYF. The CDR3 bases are TGTGCCAGCAGCCGTACAGGGGTCCTCGCCTACGAGCAGTACTTC.

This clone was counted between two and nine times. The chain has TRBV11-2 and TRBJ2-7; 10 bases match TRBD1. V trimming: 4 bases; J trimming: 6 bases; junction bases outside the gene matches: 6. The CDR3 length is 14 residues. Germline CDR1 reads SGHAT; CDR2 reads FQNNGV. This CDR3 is CASSSSGTGVEQYF. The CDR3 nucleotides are TGTGCCAGCAGCTCATCCGGGACAGGGGTCGAGCAGTACTTC.

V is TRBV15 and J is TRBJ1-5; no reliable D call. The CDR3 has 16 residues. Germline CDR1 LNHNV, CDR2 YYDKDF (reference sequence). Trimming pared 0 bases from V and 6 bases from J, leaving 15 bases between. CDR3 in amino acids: CATSRDGGRRSQPQHF. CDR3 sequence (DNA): TGTGCCACCAGCAGAGATGGAGGTAGGCGGAGTCAGCCCCAGCATTTT.

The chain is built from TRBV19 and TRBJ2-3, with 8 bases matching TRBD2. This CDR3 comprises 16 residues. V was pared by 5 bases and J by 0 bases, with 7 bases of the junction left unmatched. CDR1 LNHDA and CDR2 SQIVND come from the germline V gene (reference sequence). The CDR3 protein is CASSPTPGGSTDTQYF. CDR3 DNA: TGTGCCAGTAGTCCGACCCCGGGGGGGAGCACAGATACGCAGTATTTT.

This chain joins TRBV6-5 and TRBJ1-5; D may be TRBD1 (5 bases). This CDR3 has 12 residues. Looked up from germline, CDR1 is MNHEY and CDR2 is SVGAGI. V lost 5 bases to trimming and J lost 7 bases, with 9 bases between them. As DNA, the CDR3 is TGTGCCAGCAGTGTTGACAGCCAGCCCCAGCATTTT. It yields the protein CASSVDSQPQHF.

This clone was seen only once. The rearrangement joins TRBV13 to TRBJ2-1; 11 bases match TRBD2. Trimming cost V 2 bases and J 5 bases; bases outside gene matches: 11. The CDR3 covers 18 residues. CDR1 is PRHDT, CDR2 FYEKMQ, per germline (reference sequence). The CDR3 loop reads CASSLYRLAGGLNNEQFF. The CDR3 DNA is TGTGCCAGCAGCTTATATCGGCTAGCGGGGGGACTGAACAATGAGCAGTTCTTC. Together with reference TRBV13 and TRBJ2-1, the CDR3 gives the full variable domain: AAGVIQSPRHLIKEKRETATLKCYPIPRHDTVYWYQQGPGQDPQFLISFYEKMQSDKGSIPDRFSAQQFSDYHSELNMSSLELGDSALYFCASSLYRLAGGLNNEQFFGPGTRLTVL.

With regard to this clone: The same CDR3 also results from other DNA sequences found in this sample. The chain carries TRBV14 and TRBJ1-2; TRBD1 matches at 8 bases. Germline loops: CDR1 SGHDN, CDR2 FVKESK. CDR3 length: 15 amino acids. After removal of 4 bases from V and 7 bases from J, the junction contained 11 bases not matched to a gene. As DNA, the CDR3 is TGTGCCAGCAGCCTTCAAGACAGGGGACGGTCTGGCTACACCTTC. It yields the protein CASSLQDRGRSGYTF.